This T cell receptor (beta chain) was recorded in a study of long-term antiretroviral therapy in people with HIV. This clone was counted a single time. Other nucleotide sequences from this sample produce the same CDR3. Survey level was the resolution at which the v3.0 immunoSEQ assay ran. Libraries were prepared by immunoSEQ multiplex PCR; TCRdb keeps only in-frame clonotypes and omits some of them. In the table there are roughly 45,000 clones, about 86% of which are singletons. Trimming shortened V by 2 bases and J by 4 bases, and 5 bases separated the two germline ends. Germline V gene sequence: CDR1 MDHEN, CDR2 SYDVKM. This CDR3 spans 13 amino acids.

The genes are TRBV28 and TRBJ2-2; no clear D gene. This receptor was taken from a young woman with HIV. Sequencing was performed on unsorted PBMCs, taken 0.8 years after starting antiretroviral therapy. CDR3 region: CASSLLGTGELFF. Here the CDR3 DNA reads TGTGCCAGCAGTTTACTAGGCACCGGGGAGCTGTTTTTT.